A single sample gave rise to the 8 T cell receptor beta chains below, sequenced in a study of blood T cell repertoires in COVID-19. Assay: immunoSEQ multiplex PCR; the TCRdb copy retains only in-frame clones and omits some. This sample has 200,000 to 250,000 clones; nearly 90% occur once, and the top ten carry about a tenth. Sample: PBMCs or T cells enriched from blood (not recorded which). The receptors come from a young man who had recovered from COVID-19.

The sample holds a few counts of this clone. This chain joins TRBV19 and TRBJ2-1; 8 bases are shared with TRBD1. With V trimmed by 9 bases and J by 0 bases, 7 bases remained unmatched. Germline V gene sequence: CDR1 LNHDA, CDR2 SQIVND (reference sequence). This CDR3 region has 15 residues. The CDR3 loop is CASQGDRSSYNEQFF. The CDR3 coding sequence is TGTGCCAGCCAAGGGGACAGGAGCTCCTACAATGAGCAGTTCTTC.

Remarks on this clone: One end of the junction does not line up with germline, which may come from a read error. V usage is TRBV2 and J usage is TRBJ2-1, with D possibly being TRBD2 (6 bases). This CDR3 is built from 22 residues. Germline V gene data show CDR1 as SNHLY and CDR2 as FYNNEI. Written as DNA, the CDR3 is TGTGCCAGCAGTGAAGCGCTTAGGTTATACGGGAGTTTTTCCTTCTCCTTAAATGAGCAGCTCTTC. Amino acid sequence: CASSEALRLYGSFSFSLNEQLF.

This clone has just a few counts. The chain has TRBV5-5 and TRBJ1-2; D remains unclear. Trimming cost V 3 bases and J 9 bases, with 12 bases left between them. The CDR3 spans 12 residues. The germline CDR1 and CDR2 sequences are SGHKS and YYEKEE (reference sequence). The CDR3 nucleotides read TGTGCCAGCAGCTCCCGGGGTGTCAGCTACACCTTC. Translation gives CASSSRGVSYTF.

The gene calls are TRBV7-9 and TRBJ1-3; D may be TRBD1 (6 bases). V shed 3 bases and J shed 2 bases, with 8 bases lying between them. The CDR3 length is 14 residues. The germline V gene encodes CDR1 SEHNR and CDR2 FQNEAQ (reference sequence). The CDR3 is CASSFSGAGNTIYF. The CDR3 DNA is TGTGCCAGCAGCTTTTCAGGGGCTGGAAACACCATATATTTT.

CDR3 sequence: CASSPLELTYEQYF. In nucleotides, the CDR3 is TGCGCCAGCAGCCCCCTGGAGTTAACCTACGAGCAGTACTTC. The genes are TRBV5-1 and TRBJ2-7; D uncertain. The CDR3 spans 14 residues. The germline V gene encodes CDR1 SGHRS and CDR2 YFSETQ. V was shortened by 4 bases and J by 2 bases, with 13 bases between the two germline ends.

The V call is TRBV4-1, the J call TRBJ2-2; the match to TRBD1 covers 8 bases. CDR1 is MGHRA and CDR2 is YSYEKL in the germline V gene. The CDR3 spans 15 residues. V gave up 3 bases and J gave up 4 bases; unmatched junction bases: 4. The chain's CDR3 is CASSQGQVFTGELFF. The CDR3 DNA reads TGCGCCAGCAGCCAGGGACAGGTGTTCACCGGGGAGCTGTTTTTT.

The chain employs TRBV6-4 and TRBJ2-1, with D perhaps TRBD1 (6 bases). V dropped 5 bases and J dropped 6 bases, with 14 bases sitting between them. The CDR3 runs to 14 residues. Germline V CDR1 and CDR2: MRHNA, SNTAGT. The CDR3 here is CASSPLDSSNEQFF. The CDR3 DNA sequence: TGTGCCAGCAGTCCCCTGGACAGCTCCAATGAGCAGTTCTTC.

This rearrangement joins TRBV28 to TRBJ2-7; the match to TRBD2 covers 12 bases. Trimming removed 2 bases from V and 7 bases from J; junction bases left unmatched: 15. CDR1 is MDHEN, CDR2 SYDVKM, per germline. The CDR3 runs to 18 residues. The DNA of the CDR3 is TGTGCCAGCAGTTTAGGCGGTTTGGCTAGCGGGAGGGCGAGAGAGCAGTACTTC. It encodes CASSLGGLASGRAREQYF.